These T cell receptor beta chains were read from a single sample in a study of technical replicates of blood from a handful of donors. Clones were read by immunoSEQ multiplex PCR, and TCRdb kept only the in-frame ones, dropping some. The sample has 75,000 to 95,000 clones, 75% to 95% seen once; the top ten hold 0.27%. The sequenced material came from T cells isolated from PBMCs. These receptors originate from a human donor in good health. CDR3s include the opening cysteine and the closing phenylalanine or tryptophan. The D gene is left open where the match is weak. The size field is filled for only some rows; it gives once, few, many or a size class.

J gene: TRBJ1-6
D gene: NA
clone size: NA
V gene: TRBV6-5
CDR3 DNA: TGTGCCAGCAGTTCAGCTAGCTCCTATAATTCACCCCTCCACTTT
CDR3 protein: CASSSASSYNSPLHF

J gene: TRBJ1-1
D gene: NA
clone size: NA
V gene: TRBV7-9
CDR3 DNA: TGTGCCAGCAGCTTAGCGCTCGGGGTGAGGACTGAAGCTTTCTTT
CDR3 protein: CASSLALGVRTEAFF

J gene: TRBJ2-2
D gene: NA
clone size: NA
V gene: TRBV5-1
CDR3 DNA: TGCGCCAGCAGCTTGAGCTTTCGCACCGGGGAGCTGTTTTTT
CDR3 protein: CASSLSFRTGELFF

J gene: TRBJ2-7
D gene: TRBD2
clone size: NA
V gene: TRBV7-8
CDR3 DNA: TGTGCCAGCAGCATCACTAGCGGGAGGGCCTACGAGCAGTACTTC
CDR3 protein: CASSITSGRAYEQYF

J gene: TRBJ1-3
D gene: NA
clone size: NA
V gene: TRBV7-9
CDR3 DNA: TGTGCCAGCAGCTTGGACAGACCTCTCTCTGGAAACACCATATATTTT
CDR3 protein: CASSLDRPLSGNTIYF

J gene: TRBJ2-5
D gene: TRBD2
clone size: NA
V gene: TRBV6-1
CDR3 DNA: TGTGCCAGTTTTCCTAGCGGGGGAGAGACCCAGTACTTC
CDR3 protein: CASFPSGGETQYF

J gene: TRBJ1-2
D gene: TRBD1
clone size: NA
V gene: TRBV10-3
CDR3 DNA: TGTGCCATCAACGAGCGGACAGGGGGAATGAATTATAACTATGGCTACACCTTC
CDR3 protein: CAINERTGGMNYNYGYTF

J gene: TRBJ2-3
D gene: TRBD1
clone size: NA
V gene: TRBV19
CDR3 DNA: TGTGCCAGTAGGCGGACAGGGGCTGATACGCAGTATTTT
CDR3 protein: CASRRTGADTQYF

J gene: TRBJ2-1
D gene: NA
clone size: NA
V gene: TRBV5-4
CDR3 DNA: TGTGCCAGCAGCTCTAATAGATGGCGGGAGTTCTTC
CDR3 protein: CASSSNRWREFF

J gene: TRBJ2-7
D gene: TRBD2
clone size: once
V gene: TRBV4-1
CDR3 DNA: TGCGCCAGCAGCCAAGATCCCAGCGCGGGAGGGTCCGAGCAGTACTTC
CDR3 protein: CASSQDPSAGGSEQYF

J gene: TRBJ2-3
D gene: TRBD2
clone size: NA
V gene: TRBV9
CDR3 DNA: TGTGCCAGCAGCGTAGCCGGGGGGGCCTCTGATACGCAGTATTTT
CDR3 protein: CASSVAGGASDTQYF

J gene: TRBJ2-3
D gene: TRBD2
clone size: once
V gene: TRBV6-6
CDR3 DNA: TGTGCCAGCAGCAGTCGACTAGCCGAAGACACAGATACGCAGTATTTT
CDR3 protein: CASSSRLAEDTDTQYF

J gene: TRBJ1-2
D gene: NA
clone size: NA
V gene: TRBV18
CDR3 DNA: TGTGCCAGCTCGTCAGGCTACGATTCTAACTATGGCTACACCTTC
CDR3 protein: CASSSGYDSNYGYTF

J gene: TRBJ1-2
D gene: NA
clone size: NA
V gene: TRBV6-1
CDR3 DNA: TGTGCCAGCAGCGTGGCACAATCCCCGAACTATGGCTACACCTTC
CDR3 protein: CASSVAQSPNYGYTF

J gene: TRBJ2-3
D gene: TRBD1
clone size: NA
V gene: TRBV29-1
CDR3 DNA: TGCAGCGTTGTCGGACAGGGTTTCGATACGCAGTATTTT
CDR3 protein: CSVVGQGFDTQYF

J gene: TRBJ1-2
D gene: TRBD1
clone size: NA
V gene: TRBV11-3
CDR3 DNA: TGTGCCAGCACCATAAGTGGGACAGGGTCATATAACTATGGCTACACCTTC
CDR3 protein: CASTISGTGSYNYGYTF

J gene: TRBJ1-2
D gene: TRBD1
clone size: once
V gene: TRBV4-1
CDR3 DNA: TGCGCCAGCAGCCAACCCACTAGGGGACAGGGATCTAACTATGGCTACACCTTC
CDR3 protein: CASSQPTRGQGSNYGYTF

J gene: TRBJ1-4
D gene: NA
clone size: NA
V gene: TRBV18
CDR3 DNA: TGTGCCAGCTCGGTCCTGGTAGGGAGTAATGAAAAACTGTTTTTT
CDR3 protein: CASSVLVGSNEKLFF

J gene: TRBJ2-7
D gene: TRBD2
clone size: NA
V gene: TRBV4-2
CDR3 DNA: TGTGCCAGCAGCCACGGAGCGGGGGGGGAGGACGAGCAGTACTTC
CDR3 protein: CASSHGAGGEDEQYF

J gene: TRBJ1-1
D gene: TRBD1
clone size: once
V gene: TRBV4-1
CDR3 DNA: TGCGCCAGCAGCACCCGGACAGGAACGAACACTGAAGCTTTCTTT
CDR3 protein: CASSTRTGTNTEAFF

J gene: TRBJ2-2
D gene: TRBD1
clone size: NA
V gene: TRBV10-3
CDR3 DNA: TGTGCCATCAGTGAGAAGGACAGGGATAAACCCACCGGGGAGCTGTTTTTT
CDR3 protein: CAISEKDRDKPTGELFF

J gene: TRBJ1-1
D gene: TRBD1
clone size: NA
V gene: TRBV15
CDR3 DNA: TGTGCCACCAGCAGACCCGGTACAGGGGGCTCTAACACTGAAGCTTTCTTT
CDR3 protein: CATSRPGTGGSNTEAFF

J gene: TRBJ2-3
D gene: TRBD1
clone size: NA
V gene: TRBV5-1
CDR3 DNA: TGCGCCAGCAGTAGACAGGGTGGTACGACAGATACGCAGTATTTT
CDR3 protein: CASSRQGGTTDTQYF

J gene: TRBJ2-7
D gene: TRBD2
clone size: NA
V gene: TRBV6-5
CDR3 DNA: TGTGCCAGCAGTCCCAGCGGGAGTGGGGAGCAGTACTTC
CDR3 protein: CASSPSGSGEQYF

J gene: TRBJ2-3
D gene: NA
clone size: NA
V gene: TRBV11-2
CDR3 DNA: TGTGCCAGCAGCTTGGCGTGGGAGCGTACAGATACGCAGTATTTT
CDR3 protein: CASSLAWERTDTQYF

J gene: TRBJ1-2
D gene: NA
clone size: NA
V gene: TRBV7-7
CDR3 DNA: TGTGCTAGCAGCAACCCCGACGCAAGGGGCTATGGCTACACCTTC
CDR3 protein: CASSNPDARGYGYTF

J gene: TRBJ2-7
D gene: TRBD1
clone size: once
V gene: TRBV5-4
CDR3 DNA: TGTGCCAGCAGCTTGGCCACTAGGACAGGGGGTCACGAGCAGTACTTC
CDR3 protein: CASSLATRTGGHEQYF

J gene: TRBJ2-1
D gene: TRBD2
clone size: NA
V gene: TRBV5-6
CDR3 DNA: TGTGCCAGCAGCTTGGCCCGAGCGGGAGTGGTATGGGAGCAGTTCTTC
CDR3 protein: CASSLARAGVVWEQFF